This T cell receptor beta chain was found in a study of tumor-infiltrating lymphocytes in primary liver carcinoma. Study as a whole: Primary liver carcinomas in the patients were surgically resected.

The table lists this clonotype with many counts. The length of the CDR3 is 11 residues. The germline V gene has CDR1 SQVTM and CDR2 ANQGSEA. Production of TCR beta cDNA used roughly 500 ng total RNA together with a constant-region primer. What produced the TCR beta libraries was three nested multiplex PCR rounds using slightly modified ARM-PCR. Each of the first two PCR rounds ran nine to ten cycles with TRBV1-TRBV30 forward and C-beta reverse primers. From the multiplex PCR reads, TCRdb called clonotypes with MiXCR, one entry per CDR3 protein. The sample holds fewer than 250,000 distinct CDR3 sequences, roughly 61% seen once. Both blood RNA, taken from unsorted whole blood, and germline DNA were extracted. Treatment-naive at the time, the patients had chronic HBV infection.

Sequenced sample: peripheral blood. The chain has TRBV29-1 and TRBJ2-3, with D perhaps TRBD2 (5 bases). The TCR was taken from a woman aged 55-70 years with primary liver carcinoma and hepatitis B virus infection. CDR3 in DNA: TGCACGGGATCTAGCACAGATACGCAGTATTTT. Protein: CTGSSTDTQYF.